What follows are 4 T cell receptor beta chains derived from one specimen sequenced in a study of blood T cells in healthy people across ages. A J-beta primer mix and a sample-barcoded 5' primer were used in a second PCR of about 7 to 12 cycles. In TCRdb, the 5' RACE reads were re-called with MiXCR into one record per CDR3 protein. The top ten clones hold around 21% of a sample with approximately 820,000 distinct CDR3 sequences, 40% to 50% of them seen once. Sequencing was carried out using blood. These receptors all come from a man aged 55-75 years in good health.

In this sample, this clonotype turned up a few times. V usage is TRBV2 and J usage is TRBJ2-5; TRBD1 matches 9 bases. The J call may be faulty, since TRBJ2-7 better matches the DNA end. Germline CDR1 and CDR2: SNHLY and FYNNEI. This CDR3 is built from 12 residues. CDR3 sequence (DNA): TGTGCCAGCAGGGACAGGGGACGCGAGCAGTACTTC. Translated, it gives CASRDRGREQYF.

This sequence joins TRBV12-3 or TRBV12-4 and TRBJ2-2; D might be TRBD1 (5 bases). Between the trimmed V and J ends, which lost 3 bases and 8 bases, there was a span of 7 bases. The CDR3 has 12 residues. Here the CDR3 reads CASSFRQGELFF. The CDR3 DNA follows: TGTGCCAGCAGTTTCAGACAGGGGGAGCTGTTTTTT.

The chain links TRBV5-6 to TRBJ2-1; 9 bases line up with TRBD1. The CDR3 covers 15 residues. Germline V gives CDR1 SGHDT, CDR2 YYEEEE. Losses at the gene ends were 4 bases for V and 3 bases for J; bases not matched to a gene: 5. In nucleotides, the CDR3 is TGTGCCAGCAGCGTACAGGGGGCGATCTACAATGAGCAGTTCTTC. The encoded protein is CASSVQGAIYNEQFF.

The CDR3 loop reads CASSLVRVNIGTEAFF. The CDR3, as DNA: TGCGCCAGCAGCTTGGTCCGGGTCAACATCGGCACTGAAGCTTTCTTT. The gene calls are TRBV5-1 and TRBJ1-1; D gene unclear. The CDR3 length is 16 residues. Germline V gene sequence: CDR1 SGHRS, CDR2 YFSETQ. Trimming took off 0 bases at V and 4 bases at J, with 16 bases between the two ends.